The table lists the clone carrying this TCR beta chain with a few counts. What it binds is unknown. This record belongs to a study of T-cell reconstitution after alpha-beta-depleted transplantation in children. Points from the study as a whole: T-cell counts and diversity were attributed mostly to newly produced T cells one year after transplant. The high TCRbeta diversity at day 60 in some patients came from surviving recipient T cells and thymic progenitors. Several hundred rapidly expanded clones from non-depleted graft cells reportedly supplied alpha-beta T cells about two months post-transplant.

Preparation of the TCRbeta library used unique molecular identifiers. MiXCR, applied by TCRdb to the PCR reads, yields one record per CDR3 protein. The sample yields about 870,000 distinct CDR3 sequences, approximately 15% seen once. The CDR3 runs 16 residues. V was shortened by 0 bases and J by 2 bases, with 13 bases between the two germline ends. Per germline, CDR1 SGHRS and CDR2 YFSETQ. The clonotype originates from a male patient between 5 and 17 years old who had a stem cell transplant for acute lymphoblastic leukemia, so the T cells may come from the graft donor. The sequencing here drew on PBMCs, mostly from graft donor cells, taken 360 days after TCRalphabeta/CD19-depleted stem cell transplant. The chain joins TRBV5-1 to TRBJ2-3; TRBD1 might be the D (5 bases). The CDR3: CASSLARTYSTDTQYF. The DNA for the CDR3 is TGCGCCAGCAGCTTGGCCAGGACATACTCCACAGATACGCAGTATTTT.